Here is one TCR beta chain with its context. This record belongs to a study of T-cell memory formation after mild COVID-19. The germline V gene encodes CDR1 MNHNY and CDR2 SVGAGI (reference sequence). The CDR3 loop spans 15 amino acids. The V gene end was trimmed by 6 bases and the J gene end by 7 bases; junction bases not matched to a gene: 9. One entry per CDR3 protein results from TCRdb running MiXCR on the 5' RACE reads. The sample has about 400,000 distinct CDR3 sequences, approximately 15% seen once; the top ten hold about 22%. The chain carries TRBV6-6 and TRBJ1-5; TRBD1 matches at 10 bases. The specimen was PBMCs or a T cell subset sorted from them (not recorded which). This clonotype was obtained from a man aged 18 to 35 who had mild COVID-19 (a few samples of this study predate the infection). Cell type and time point are not known. In DNA, the CDR3 is TGTGCCAGCAGGCCCGACAGGGGGCTGGGACAGCCCCAGCATTTT. It yields the protein CASRPDRGLGQPQHF.